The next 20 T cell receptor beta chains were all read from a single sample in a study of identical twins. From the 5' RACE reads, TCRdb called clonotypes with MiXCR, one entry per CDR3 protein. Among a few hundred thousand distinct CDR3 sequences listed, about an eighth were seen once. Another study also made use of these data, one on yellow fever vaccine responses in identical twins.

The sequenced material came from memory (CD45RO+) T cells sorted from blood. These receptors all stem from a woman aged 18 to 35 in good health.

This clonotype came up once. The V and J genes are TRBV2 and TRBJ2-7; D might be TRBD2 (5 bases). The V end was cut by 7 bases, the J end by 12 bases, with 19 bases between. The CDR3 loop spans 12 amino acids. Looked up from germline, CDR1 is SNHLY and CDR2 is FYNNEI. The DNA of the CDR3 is TGTGCCAGCACTTCCGTCGCGGGTACCCCGTACTTC. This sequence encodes CASTSVAGTPYF.

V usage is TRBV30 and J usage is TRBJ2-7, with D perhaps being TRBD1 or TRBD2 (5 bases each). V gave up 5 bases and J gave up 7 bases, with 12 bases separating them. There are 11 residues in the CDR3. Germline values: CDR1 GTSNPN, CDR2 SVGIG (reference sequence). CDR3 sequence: CAWPGRLEQYF. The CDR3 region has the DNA TGTGCCTGGCCAGGGAGATTGGAGCAGTACTTC.

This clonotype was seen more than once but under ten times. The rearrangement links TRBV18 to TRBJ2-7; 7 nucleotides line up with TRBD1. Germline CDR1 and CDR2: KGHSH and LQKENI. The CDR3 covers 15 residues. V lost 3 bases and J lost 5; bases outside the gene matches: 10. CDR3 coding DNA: TGTGCCAGCTCACCCTTAGGACAGGTGGGGCACGAGCAGTACTTC. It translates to CASSPLGQVGHEQYF.

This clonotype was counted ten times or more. CDR3 sequence (DNA): TGTGCCACCAGCAGAGGTGACAGCCGGAACACTGAAGCTTTCTTT. This gives the protein CATSRGDSRNTEAFF. This chain connects TRBV15 to TRBJ1-1; D perhaps matches TRBD1 (5 bases). V was cut by 1 base and J by 1 base, with 10 bases left in between. The V gene's germline CDR1 is LNHNV and CDR2 YYDKDF (reference sequence). The CDR3 sequence is 15 residues long. The complete variable domain, with remaining parts taken from reference TRBV15 and TRBJ1-1, reads DAMVIQNPRYQVTQFGKPVTLSCSQTLNHNVMYWYQQKSSQAPKLLFHYYDKDFNNEADTPDNFQSRRPNTSFCFLDIRSPGLGDTAMYLCATSRGDSRNTEAFFGQGTRLTVV.

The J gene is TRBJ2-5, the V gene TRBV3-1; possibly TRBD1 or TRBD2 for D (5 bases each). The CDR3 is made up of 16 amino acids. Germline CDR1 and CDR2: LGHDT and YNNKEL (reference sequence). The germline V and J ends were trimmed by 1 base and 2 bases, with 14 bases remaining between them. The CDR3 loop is CASSQGGDSQQETQYF. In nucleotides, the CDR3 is TGTGCCAGCAGCCAAGGAGGGGATAGTCAGCAAGAGACCCAGTACTTC.

The CDR3 sequence: CASSSGGSADTQYF. The CDR3 DNA reads TGTGCCAGCAGCTCCGGAGGGAGCGCAGATACGCAGTATTTT. The chain has TRBV6-2 or TRBV6-3 and TRBJ2-3; a possible D gene is TRBD2 (6 bases). V was shortened by 6 bases and J by 4 bases, with 14 bases between the two germline ends. CDR1 MNHEY and CDR2 SVGEGT come from the germline V gene. The length of the CDR3 is 14 residues.

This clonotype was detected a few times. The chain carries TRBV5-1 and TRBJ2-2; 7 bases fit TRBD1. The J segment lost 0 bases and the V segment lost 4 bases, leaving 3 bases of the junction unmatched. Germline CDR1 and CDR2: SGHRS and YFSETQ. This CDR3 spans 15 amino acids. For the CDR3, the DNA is TGCGCCAGCAGCACGGGACAGCCGAACACCGGGGAGCTGTTTTTT. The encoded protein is CASSTGQPNTGELFF.

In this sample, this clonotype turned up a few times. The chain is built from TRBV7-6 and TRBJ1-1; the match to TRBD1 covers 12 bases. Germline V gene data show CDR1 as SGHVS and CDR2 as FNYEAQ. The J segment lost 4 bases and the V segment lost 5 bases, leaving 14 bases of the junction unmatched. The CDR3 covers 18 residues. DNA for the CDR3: TGTGCCAGCAGCGCCCTTGTCGGGACAGGGGGCCTGGGCACTGAAGCTTTCTTT. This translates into CASSALVGTGGLGTEAFF.

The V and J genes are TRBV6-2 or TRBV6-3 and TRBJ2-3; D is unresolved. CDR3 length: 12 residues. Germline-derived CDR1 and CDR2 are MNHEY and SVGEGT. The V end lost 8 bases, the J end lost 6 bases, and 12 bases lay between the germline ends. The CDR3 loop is CASGDGADTQYF. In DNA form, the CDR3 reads TGTGCCAGCGGAGACGGTGCTGATACGCAGTATTTT.

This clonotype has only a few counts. CDR3 coding DNA: TGCAGTGCTAAGGCCTGGGGCACAGATACGCAGTATTTT. Its protein product is CSAKAWGTDTQYF. The chain couples TRBV20-1 to TRBJ2-3; D unclear. Germline V gene lookup returns CDR1 DFQATT and CDR2 SNEGSKA (reference sequence). The V and J ends lost 4 bases and 1 base respectively, with 9 bases between them. This CDR3 has 13 amino acids.

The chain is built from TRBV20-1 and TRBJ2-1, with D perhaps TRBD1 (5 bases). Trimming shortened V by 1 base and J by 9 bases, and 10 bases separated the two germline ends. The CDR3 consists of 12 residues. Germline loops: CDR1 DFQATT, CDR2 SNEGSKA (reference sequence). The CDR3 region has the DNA TGCAGTGCTAGAGTGGCCCAGGGTGAGCAGTTCTTC. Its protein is CSARVAQGEQFF.

CDR3 coding DNA: TGTGCCAGCAGTCGACAGGGGGCTTCCTACAATGAGCAGTTCTTC. This encodes CASSRQGASYNEQFF. The gene calls are TRBV12-3 or TRBV12-4 and TRBJ2-1; 10 nucleotides agree with TRBD1. Germline trimming cut 5 bases from V and 1 base from J; bases unmatched to any gene: 2. The CDR3 is 15 amino acids.

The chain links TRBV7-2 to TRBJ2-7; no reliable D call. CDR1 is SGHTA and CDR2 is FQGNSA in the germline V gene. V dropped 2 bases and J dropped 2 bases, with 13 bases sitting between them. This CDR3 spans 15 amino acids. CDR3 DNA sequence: TGTGCCAGCAGCTTAAATGGACGTCTTACCTACGAGCAGTACTTC. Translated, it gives CASSLNGRLTYEQYF.

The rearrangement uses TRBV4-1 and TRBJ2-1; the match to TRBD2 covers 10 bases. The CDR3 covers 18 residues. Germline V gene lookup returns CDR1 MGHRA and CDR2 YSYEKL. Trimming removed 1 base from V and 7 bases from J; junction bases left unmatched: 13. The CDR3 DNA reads TGCGCCAGCAGCCAAGGGGGGCTAGCGGGGGACGGGAGGAATGAGCAGTTCTTC. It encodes CASSQGGLAGDGRNEQFF.

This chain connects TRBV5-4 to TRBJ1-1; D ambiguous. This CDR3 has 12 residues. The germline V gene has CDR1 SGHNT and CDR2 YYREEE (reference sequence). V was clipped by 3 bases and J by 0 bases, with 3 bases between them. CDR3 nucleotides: TGTGCCAGCAGCTCGGTGAACACTGAAGCTTTCTTT. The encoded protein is CASSSVNTEAFF. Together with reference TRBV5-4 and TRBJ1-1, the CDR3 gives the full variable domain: ETGVTQSPTHLIKTRGQQVTLRCSSQSGHNTVSWYQQALGQGPQFIFQYYREEENGRGNFPPRFSGLQFPNYSSELNVNALELDDSALYLCASSSVNTEAFFGQGTRLTVV.

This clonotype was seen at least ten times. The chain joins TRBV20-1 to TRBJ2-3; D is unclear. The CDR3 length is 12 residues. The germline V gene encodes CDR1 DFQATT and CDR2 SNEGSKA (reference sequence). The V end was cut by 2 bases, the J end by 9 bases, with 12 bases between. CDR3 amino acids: CSARKAGETQYF. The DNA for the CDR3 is TGCAGTGCTAGAAAGGCTGGGGAAACGCAGTATTTT.

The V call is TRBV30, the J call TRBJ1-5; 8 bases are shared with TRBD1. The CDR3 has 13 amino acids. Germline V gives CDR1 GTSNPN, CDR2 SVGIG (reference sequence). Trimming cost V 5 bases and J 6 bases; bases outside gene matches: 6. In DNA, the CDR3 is TGTGCCTGGGGACAGGGTAGTAGTCAGCCCCAGCATTTT. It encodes CAWGQGSSQPQHF.

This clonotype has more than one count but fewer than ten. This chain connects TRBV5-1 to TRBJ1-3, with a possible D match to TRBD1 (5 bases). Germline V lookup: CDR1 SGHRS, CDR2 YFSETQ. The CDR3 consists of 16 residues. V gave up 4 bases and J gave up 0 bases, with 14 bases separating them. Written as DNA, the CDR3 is TGCGCCAGCAGCAGGGGAGGGACGCACTCTGGAAACACCATATATTTT. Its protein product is CASSRGGTHSGNTIYF.

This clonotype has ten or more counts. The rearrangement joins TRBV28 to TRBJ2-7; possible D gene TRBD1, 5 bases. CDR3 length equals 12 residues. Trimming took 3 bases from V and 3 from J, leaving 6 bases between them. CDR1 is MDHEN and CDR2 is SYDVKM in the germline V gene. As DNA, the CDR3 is TGTGCCAGCAGTTTGGGGCTCTACGAGCAGTACTTC. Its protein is CASSLGLYEQYF.

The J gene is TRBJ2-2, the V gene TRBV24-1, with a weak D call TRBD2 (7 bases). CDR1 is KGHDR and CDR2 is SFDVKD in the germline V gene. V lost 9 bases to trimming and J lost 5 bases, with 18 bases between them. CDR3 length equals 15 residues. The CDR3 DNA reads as TGTGCCACCCGTAGGGGGGGCACAGGGACCGGGGAGCTGTTTTTT. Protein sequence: CATRRGGTGTGELFF.